This T cell receptor (beta chain) was found in a study of blood T cell repertoires in COVID-19. Per the germline V gene, CDR1 is DFQATT and CDR2 is SNEGSKA (reference sequence). This CDR3 comprises 14 residues. Germline trimming cut 3 bases from V and 7 bases from J; bases unmatched to any gene: 6. Assay: immunoSEQ multiplex PCR; the TCRdb copy retains only in-frame clones and omits some. This sample has about 480,000 clones, with roughly 89% found just once. The chain couples TRBV20-1 to TRBJ2-1, with TRBD2 identical over 10 bases. What was sequenced was peripheral blood. The TCR comes from a woman in her thirties with acute or convalescent COVID-19. In DNA form, the CDR3 reads TGCAGTGCTAGTGGGACTAGCGTATTAAATGAGCAGTTCTTC. Its protein product is CSASGTSVLNEQFF.